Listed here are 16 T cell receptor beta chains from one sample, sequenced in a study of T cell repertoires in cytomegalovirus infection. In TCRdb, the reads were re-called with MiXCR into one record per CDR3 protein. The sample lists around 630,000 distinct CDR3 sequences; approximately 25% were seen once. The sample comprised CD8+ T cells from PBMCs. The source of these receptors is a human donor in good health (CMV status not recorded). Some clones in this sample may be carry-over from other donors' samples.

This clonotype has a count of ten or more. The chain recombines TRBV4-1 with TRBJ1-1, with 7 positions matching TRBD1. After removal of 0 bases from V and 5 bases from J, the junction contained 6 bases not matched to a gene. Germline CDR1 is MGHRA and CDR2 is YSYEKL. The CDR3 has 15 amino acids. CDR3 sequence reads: CASSQDRQGRTEAFF. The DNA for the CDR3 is TGCGCCAGCAGCCAAGATAGACAGGGAAGGACTGAAGCTTTCTTT.

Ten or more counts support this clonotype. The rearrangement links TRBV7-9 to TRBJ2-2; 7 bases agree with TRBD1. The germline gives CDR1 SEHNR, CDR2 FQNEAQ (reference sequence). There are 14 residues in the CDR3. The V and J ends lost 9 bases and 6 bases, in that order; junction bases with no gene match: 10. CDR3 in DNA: TGTGCCAGTACCCAGACAGGGAGTGCCGGGGAGCTGTTTTTT. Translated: CASTQTGSAGELFF.

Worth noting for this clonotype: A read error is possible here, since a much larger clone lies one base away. The CDR3 sequence: CASSSHNSYEQYF. The CDR3 nucleotides are TGTGCCAGCAGCTCACACAACTCCTACGAGCAGTACTTC. This chain connects TRBV7-6 to TRBJ2-7, with unresolved D. The length of the CDR3 is 13 residues. The V and J ends lost 4 bases and 0 bases respectively, with 7 bases between them. Germline V CDR1 and CDR2: SGHVS, FNYEAQ.

CDR3 sequence reads: CASRLGAAGELFF. The CDR3 nucleotides read TGCGCCAGCAGACTGGGGGCCGCCGGGGAGCTGTTTTTT. The chain employs TRBV4-1 and TRBJ2-2, with TRBD1 as a possible D gene (6 bases). The CDR3 is 13 residues long. Germline loops: CDR1 MGHRA, CDR2 YSYEKL. Trimming cost V 6 bases and J 6 bases, with 11 bases left between them.

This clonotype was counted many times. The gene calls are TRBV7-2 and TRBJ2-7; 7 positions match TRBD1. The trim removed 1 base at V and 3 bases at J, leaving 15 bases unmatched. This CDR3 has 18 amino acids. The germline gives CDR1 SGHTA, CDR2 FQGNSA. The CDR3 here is CASSLGYRDRRANYEQYF. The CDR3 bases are TGTGCCAGCAGCTTAGGATACCGGGACAGAAGAGCAAACTACGAGCAGTACTTC.

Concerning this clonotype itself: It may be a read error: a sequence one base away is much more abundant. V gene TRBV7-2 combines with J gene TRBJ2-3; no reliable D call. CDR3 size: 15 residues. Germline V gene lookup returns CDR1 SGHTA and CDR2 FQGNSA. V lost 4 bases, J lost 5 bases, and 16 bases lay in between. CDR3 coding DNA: TGTGCCAGCAGCTCAGAAAGCCCGATCGGAGATACGCAGTATTTT. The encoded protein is CASSSESPIGDTQYF. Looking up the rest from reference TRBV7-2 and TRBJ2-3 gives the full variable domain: GAGVSQSPSNKVTEKGKDVELRCDPISGHTALYWYRQSLGQGLEFLIYFQGNSAPDKSGLPSDRFSAERTGGSVSTLTIQRTQQEDSAVYLCASSSESPIGDTQYFGPGTRLTVL.

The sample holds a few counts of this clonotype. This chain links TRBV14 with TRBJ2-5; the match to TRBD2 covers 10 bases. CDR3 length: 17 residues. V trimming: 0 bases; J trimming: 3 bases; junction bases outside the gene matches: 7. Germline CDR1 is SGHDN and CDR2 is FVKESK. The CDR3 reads CASSQDRELAGKETQYF. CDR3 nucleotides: TGTGCCAGCAGCCAAGATCGAGAACTAGCGGGGAAAGAGACCCAGTACTTC.

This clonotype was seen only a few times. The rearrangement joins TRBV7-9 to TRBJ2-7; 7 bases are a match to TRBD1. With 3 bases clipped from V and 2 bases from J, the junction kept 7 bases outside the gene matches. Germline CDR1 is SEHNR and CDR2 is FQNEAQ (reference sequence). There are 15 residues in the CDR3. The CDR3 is CASSFPDRSPYEQYF. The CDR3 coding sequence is TGTGCCAGCAGCTTCCCGGACAGGTCTCCCTACGAGCAGTACTTC.

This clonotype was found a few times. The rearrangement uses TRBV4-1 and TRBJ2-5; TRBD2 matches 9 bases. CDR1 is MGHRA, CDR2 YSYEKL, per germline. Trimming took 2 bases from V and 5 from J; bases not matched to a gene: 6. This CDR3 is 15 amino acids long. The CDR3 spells CASSQSGLAGETQYF. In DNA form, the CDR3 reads TGCGCCAGCAGCCAATCGGGACTAGCAGGGGAGACCCAGTACTTC.

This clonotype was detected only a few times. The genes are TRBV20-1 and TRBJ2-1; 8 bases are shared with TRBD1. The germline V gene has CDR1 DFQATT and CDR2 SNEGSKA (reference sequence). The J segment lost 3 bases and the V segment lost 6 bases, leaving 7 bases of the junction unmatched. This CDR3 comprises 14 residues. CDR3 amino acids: CSAPGQVLYNEQFF. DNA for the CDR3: TGCAGTGCCCCGGGACAGGTTCTCTACAATGAGCAGTTCTTC.

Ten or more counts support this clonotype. The CDR3 bases are TGTGCCAGCAGCTTAGAGTCTAGGGTCTGGGAGACCCAGTACTTC. It is translated as CASSLESRVWETQYF. The rearrangement links TRBV7-2 to TRBJ2-5; D is unresolved. CDR3 size: 15 residues. Germline assignment: CDR1 SGHTA and CDR2 FQGNSA. The V end lost 1 base, the J end lost 5 bases, and 14 bases lay between the germline ends.

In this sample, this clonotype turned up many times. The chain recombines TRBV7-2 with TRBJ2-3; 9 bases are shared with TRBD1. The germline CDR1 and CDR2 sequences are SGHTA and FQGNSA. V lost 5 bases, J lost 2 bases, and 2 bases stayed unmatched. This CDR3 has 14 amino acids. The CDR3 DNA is TGTGCCAGCAGCGGGACAGGGTACACAGATACGCAGTATTTT. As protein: CASSGTGYTDTQYF.

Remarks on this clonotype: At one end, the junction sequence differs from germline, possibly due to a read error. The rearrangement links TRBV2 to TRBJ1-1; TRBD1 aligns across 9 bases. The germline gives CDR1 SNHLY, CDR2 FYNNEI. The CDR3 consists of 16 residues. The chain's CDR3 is CVSRGQGPRADTEAFF. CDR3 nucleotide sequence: TGTGTCAGCAGGGGACAGGGCCCGAGGGCGGACACTGAAGCTTTCTTT.

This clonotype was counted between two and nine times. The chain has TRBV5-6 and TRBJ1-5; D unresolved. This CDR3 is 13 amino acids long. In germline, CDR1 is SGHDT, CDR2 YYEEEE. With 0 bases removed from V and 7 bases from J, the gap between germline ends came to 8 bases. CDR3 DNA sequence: TGTGCCAGCAGCTTGGGTGAGATCCAGCCCCAGCATTTT. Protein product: CASSLGEIQPQHF.

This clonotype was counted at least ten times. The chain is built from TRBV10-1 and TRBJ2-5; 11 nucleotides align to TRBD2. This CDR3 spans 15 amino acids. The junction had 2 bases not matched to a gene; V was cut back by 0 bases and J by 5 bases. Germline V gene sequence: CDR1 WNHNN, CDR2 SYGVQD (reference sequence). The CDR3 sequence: CASSESWTSGETQYF. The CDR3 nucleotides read TGCGCCAGCAGTGAGTCGTGGACTAGCGGGGAGACCCAGTACTTC.

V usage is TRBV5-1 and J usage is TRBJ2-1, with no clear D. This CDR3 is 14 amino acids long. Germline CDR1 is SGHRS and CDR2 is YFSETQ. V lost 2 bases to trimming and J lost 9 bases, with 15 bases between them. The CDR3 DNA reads TGCGCCAGCAGCTTTGGTGCCCTGGGTCCTGAGCAGTTCTTC. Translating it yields CASSFGALGPEQFF.